The 23 T cell receptor beta chains below all came from one sample that was sequenced in a study of T cells in Graves' hyperthyroidism and ophthalmopathy. TCR beta CDR3 sequences were amplified from RNA transcripts. Carried out on the TCR CDR3, a first-round RT-PCR used the HTBI primer set. Via MiXCR, TCRdb re-called the multiplex PCR reads, giving one row per CDR3 protein. Of approximately 330,000 distinct CDR3 sequences listed, roughly an eighth are singletons. Source material: blood. The receptors originated from a woman in her forties with Graves' ophthalmopathy.

The J gene is TRBJ1-1, the V gene TRBV14; D is uncertain. The germline CDR1 and CDR2 sequences are SGHDN and FVKESK. This CDR3 region has 14 residues. V lost 1 base and J 4 bases, leaving 10 bases between the germline ends. CDR3 DNA sequence: TGTGCCAGCAGCCAAGCTCTAGGGTTCACTGAAGCTTTCTTT. This gives the protein CASSQALGFTEAFF.

This clonotype was recorded many times. As DNA, the CDR3 is TGTGCCAGCAGTTTGCGGGGGGGGGACACCGGGGAGCTGTTTTTT. Amino acid sequence: CASSLRGGDTGELFF. The chain joins TRBV27 to TRBJ2-2, with 9 bases aligning to TRBD2. Trimming at V came to 3 bases and at J to 3 bases, leaving 2 bases not matched to a gene. The length of the CDR3 is 15 residues. CDR1 and CDR2 (germline): MNHEY, SMNVEV (reference sequence).

This clonotype was observed at least ten times. The genes are TRBV2 and TRBJ1-4; no firm D call. CDR1 is SNHLY and CDR2 is FYNNEI in the germline V gene. This CDR3 has 13 amino acids. V was cut by 8 bases and J by 2 bases, with 9 bases left in between. CDR3 nucleotides: TGTGCCAGCCTGGCGGATACTAATGAAAAACTGTTTTTT. It codes for CASLADTNEKLFF.

This clonotype showed up many times. V gene TRBV28 combines with J gene TRBJ2-1; D not certain. Trimming left V 5 bases short and J 9 bases short, with 20 bases between. CDR3 length equals 15 residues. CDR1 and CDR2 (germline): MDHEN, SYDVKM. The chain's CDR3 is CASSEAPWVGGEQFF. CDR3 coding DNA: TGTGCCAGCAGTGAGGCCCCCTGGGTTGGCGGTGAGCAGTTCTTC.

This clonotype was detected many times. Compared with germline, one end of the junction differs, possibly owing to a read error. This chain connects TRBV6-1 to TRBJ1-3; the match to TRBD1 covers 8 bases. The CDR3 is 16 residues long. The germline V gene has CDR1 MNHNS and CDR2 SASEGT. This CDR3 reads CASREVQGVSGNTIYF. Written as DNA, the CDR3 is TGTGCCAGCAGGGAAGTACAGGGGGTTTCTGGAAACACCATATATTTT.

The chain links TRBV28 to TRBJ2-7, with 12 bases lining up with TRBD1. The CDR3 is made up of 15 amino acids. The germline V gene has CDR1 MDHEN and CDR2 SYDVKM. The junction had 9 bases not matched to a gene; V was cut back by 5 bases and J by 7 bases. The CDR3 nucleotides read TGTGCCAGCAGTACCTCGGGACAGGGGGCTAGGGAGCAGTACTTC. It specifies CASSTSGQGAREQYF.

This clonotype was picked up many times. V is TRBV15 and J is TRBJ1-1, with D maybe TRBD1 (5 bases). V gave up 10 bases and J gave up 1 base, with 13 bases separating them. The CDR3 runs to 13 residues. Germline V CDR1 and CDR2: LNHNV, YYDKDF (reference sequence). DNA of the CDR3: TGTGCCATTGGGGCAGGGACGAACACTGAAGCTTTCTTT. Translated: CAIGAGTNTEAFF.

This clonotype was counted at least ten times. The chain recombines TRBV30 with TRBJ1-1; D gene uncertain. CDR1 is GTSNPN and CDR2 is SVGIG in the germline V gene (reference sequence). This CDR3 is built from 13 residues. The V gene lost 2 bases and the J gene lost 1 base, with 8 bases spanning the gap. CDR3 sequence: CAWSRKRNTEAFF. The CDR3 DNA is TGTGCCTGGAGTCGGAAGCGGAACACTGAAGCTTTCTTT. The full variable domain, in which reference TRBV30 and TRBJ1-1 provide the parts outside the CDR3, is SQTIHQWPATLVQPVGSPLSLECTVEGTSNPNLYWYRQAAGRGLQLLFYSVGIGQISSEVPQNLSASRPQDRQFILSSKKLLLSDSGFYLCAWSRKRNTEAFFGQGTRLTVV.

The sample holds a few counts of this clonotype. The CDR3 does not close with the conserved phenylalanine or tryptophan, likely indicating a read error. The chain joins TRBV12-3 or TRBV12-4 to TRBJ2-5, with 7 bases lining up with TRBD2. This CDR3 comprises 15 residues. V shed 5 bases and J 4 bases; nucleotides not matched to a gene: 10. DNA of the CDR3: TGTGCCAGCAGTCCTAGACTAGCAGGTGCAGAGACCCAGTACTCC. Encoded protein: CASSPRLAGAETQYS.

This chain connects TRBV19 to TRBJ2-7; D perhaps matches TRBD2 (6 bases). CDR1 and CDR2 (germline): LNHDA, SQIVND (reference sequence). V was clipped by 5 bases and J by 2 bases, with 25 bases between them. The CDR3 consists of 18 residues. The CDR3 sequence is CASSLQWGGGSPTYEQYF. The CDR3 DNA follows: TGTGCCAGTAGTCTCCAGTGGGGCGGAGGGTCACCGACCTACGAGCAGTACTTC.

This clonotype has at least ten counts. The chain uses TRBV20-1 and TRBJ2-7; 8 nucleotides agree with TRBD2. Trimming at V came to 7 bases and at J to 4 bases, leaving 9 bases not matched to a gene. The CDR3 covers 13 residues. Germline loops: CDR1 DFQATT, CDR2 SNEGSKA (reference sequence). The DNA for the CDR3 is TGCAGTGTAAAGGCTCTAGCGGGTTACGAGCAGTACTTC. This translates into CSVKALAGYEQYF.

This clonotype came up a few times. V is TRBV6-4 and J is TRBJ2-2; TRBD1 matches 7 bases. Looked up from germline, CDR1 is MRHNA and CDR2 is SNTAGT. With 6 bases clipped from V and 4 bases from J, the junction kept 5 bases outside the gene matches. The CDR3 has 14 amino acids. This CDR3 is CASSIDRATGELFF. The DNA of the CDR3 is TGTGCCAGCAGCATCGACAGGGCCACCGGGGAGCTGTTTTTT.

This clonotype was picked up many times. V and J are TRBV7-8 and TRBJ2-1, with 10 bases matching TRBD2. Germline CDR1 and CDR2: SGHVS and FQNEAQ. Trimming removed 1 base from V and 8 bases from J; junction bases left unmatched: 5. This CDR3 is built from 15 residues. The CDR3 is CASSLVLAGVDEQFF. DNA of the CDR3: TGTGCCAGCAGCTTAGTCCTAGCGGGAGTGGATGAGCAGTTCTTC.

The rearrangement joins TRBV11-2 to TRBJ2-5; D ambiguous. Germline V gene lookup returns CDR1 SGHAT and CDR2 FQNNGV. Trimming removed 3 bases from V and 4 bases from J, with 15 bases in between. CDR3 length: 15 amino acids. The CDR3 bases are TGTGCCAGCAGCTTTGGGTTAACAGCTGGAGAGACCCAGTACTTC. The encoded protein is CASSFGLTAGETQYF. The whole variable domain, filled in from reference TRBV11-2 and TRBJ2-5, reads EAGVAQSPRYKIIEKRQSVAFWCNPISGHATLYWYQQILGQGPKLLIQFQNNGVVDDSQLPKDRFSAERLKGVDSTLKIQPAKLEDSAVYLCASSFGLTAGETQYFGPGTRLLVL.

A few counts support this clonotype. The chain couples TRBV24-1 to TRBJ1-2; D gene ambiguous. V was trimmed by 1 base and J by 0 bases, leaving 5 bases between them. This CDR3 contains 14 residues. Germline V gene lookup returns CDR1 KGHDR and CDR2 SFDVKD. CDR3 bases: TGTGCCACCAGTGATTTCGGGGCTAACTATGGCTACACCTTC. Translating it yields CATSDFGANYGYTF.

The rearrangement links TRBV4-2 to TRBJ2-2; 10 nucleotides align to TRBD2. The germline V gene has CDR1 LGHNA and CDR2 YNFKEQ. CDR3 length: 16 amino acids. The trim removed 0 bases at V and 6 bases at J, leaving 4 bases unmatched. The CDR3: CASSQDLAGVSGELFF. Written as DNA, the CDR3 is TGTGCCAGCAGCCAAGATCTAGCGGGAGTTTCCGGGGAGCTGTTTTTT.

The gene calls are TRBV11-3 and TRBJ1-1, with unresolved D. The V and J ends lost 5 bases and 2 bases respectively, with 9 bases between them. This CDR3 has 13 residues. CDR1 is SGHNT and CDR2 is YENEEA in the germline V gene. For the CDR3, the DNA is TGTGCCAGCAGCAAGGGCCAAAACACTGAAGCTTTCTTT. Translation gives CASSKGQNTEAFF.

Comments on this clonotype: A much larger clone lies one base from this, so it may be a read error. The chain recombines TRBV28 with TRBJ1-5; D is possibly TRBD1 (5 bases). Germline V lookup: CDR1 MDHEN, CDR2 SYDVKM. V dropped 5 bases and J dropped 8 bases, with 19 bases sitting between them. This CDR3 is built from 15 residues. CDR3 in amino acids: CASSSRDGSPKPQHF. CDR3 coding DNA: TGTGCCAGCAGTAGCAGGGACGGCTCCCCAAAGCCCCAGCATTTT. The whole variable domain, filled in from reference TRBV28 and TRBJ1-5, reads DVKVTQSSRYLVKRTGEKVFLECVQDMDHENMFWYRQDPGLGLRLIYFSYDVKMKEKGDIPEGYSVSREKKERFSLILESASTNQTSMYLCASSSRDGSPKPQHFGDGTRLSIL.

The CDR3 loop is CASSLRTGGSSYEQYF. In DNA form, the CDR3 reads TGCGCCAGCAGCTTAAGGACAGGGGGGTCCTCCTACGAGCAGTACTTC. The V call is TRBV5-1, the J call TRBJ2-7; 10 bases map to TRBD1. Trimming took 2 bases from V and 0 from J; bases not matched to a gene: 5. Germline assignment: CDR1 SGHRS and CDR2 YFSETQ. The CDR3 consists of 16 residues.

This clonotype was detected ten times or more. CDR3 nucleotide sequence: TGCAGCGTTGGGTGGACAGGGTTTATTAAAGATACGCAGTATTTT. Translation: CSVGWTGFIKDTQYF. The chain couples TRBV29-1 to TRBJ2-3, with 8 positions matching TRBD1. From germline, CDR1 is SQVTM and CDR2 ANQGSEA. This CDR3 is built from 15 residues. J was trimmed by 5 bases and V by 4 bases; bases with no gene match: 11.

The rearrangement joins TRBV7-9 to TRBJ2-2; 9 nucleotides line up with TRBD1. The CDR3 spans 15 residues. Germline trimming cut 2 bases from V and 6 bases from J; bases unmatched to any gene: 4. CDR1 and CDR2 from the germline V gene are SEHNR and FQNEAQ (reference sequence). The CDR3 region is CASSLSRTGAGELFF. The CDR3 DNA sequence: TGTGCCAGCAGCTTATCCAGGACAGGGGCCGGGGAGCTGTTTTTT.

This clonotype was picked up many times. This chain links TRBV28 with TRBJ1-2, with unresolved D. Germline-derived CDR1 and CDR2 are MDHEN and SYDVKM. CDR3 size: 11 residues. V was cut by 4 bases and J by 8 bases, with 8 bases left in between. The CDR3: CASSSARGYTF. In nucleotides, the CDR3 is TGTGCCAGCAGTTCCGCCAGGGGCTACACCTTC.

This clonotype was picked up a small number of times. The chain links TRBV30 to TRBJ2-1, with D perhaps given as TRBD1 or TRBD2 (5 bases each). The CDR3 length is 15 residues. Germline V CDR1 and CDR2: GTSNPN, SVGIG (reference sequence). Trimming shortened V by 6 bases and J by 0 bases, and 15 bases separated the two germline ends. The CDR3 DNA reads TGTGCCTGTTCCCCGGGACCAAGCTCCTACAATGAGCAGTTCTTC. Its translation is CACSPGPSSYNEQFF.